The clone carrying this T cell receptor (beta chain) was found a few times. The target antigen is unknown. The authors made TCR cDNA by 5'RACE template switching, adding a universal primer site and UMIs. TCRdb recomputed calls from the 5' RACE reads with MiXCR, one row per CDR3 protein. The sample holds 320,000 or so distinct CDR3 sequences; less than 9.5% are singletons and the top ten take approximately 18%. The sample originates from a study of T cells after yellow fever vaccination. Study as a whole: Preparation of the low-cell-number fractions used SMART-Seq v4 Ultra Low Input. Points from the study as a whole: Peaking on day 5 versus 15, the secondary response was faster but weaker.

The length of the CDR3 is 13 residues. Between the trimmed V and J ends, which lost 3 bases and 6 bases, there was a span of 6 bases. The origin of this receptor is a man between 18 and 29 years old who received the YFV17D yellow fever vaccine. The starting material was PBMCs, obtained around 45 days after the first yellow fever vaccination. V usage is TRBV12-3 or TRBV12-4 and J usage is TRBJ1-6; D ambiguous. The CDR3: CASSFSINSPLHF. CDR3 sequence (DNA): TGTGCCAGCAGTTTCAGTATTAATTCACCCCTCCACTTT.